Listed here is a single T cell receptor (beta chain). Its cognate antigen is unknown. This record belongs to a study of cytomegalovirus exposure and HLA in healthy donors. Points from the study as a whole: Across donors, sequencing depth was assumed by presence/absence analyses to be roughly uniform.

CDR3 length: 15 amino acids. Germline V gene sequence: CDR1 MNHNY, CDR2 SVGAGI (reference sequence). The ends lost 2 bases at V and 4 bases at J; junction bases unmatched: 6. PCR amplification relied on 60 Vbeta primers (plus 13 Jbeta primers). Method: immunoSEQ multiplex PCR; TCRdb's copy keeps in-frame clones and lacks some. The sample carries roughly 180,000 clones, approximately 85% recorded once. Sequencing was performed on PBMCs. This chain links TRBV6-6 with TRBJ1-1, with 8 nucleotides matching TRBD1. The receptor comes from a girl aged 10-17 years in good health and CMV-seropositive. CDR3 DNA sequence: TGTGCCAGCAGTTACGGAACACAGGGGGTCACTGAAGCTTTCTTT. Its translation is CASSYGTQGVTEAFF.